This T cell receptor beta chain was documented in a study of identical twins. Of note for this clonotype: Its antigen remains unidentified.

This CDR3 comprises 16 residues. In germline, CDR1 is SGDLS, CDR2 YYNGEE. J was trimmed by 2 bases and V by 0 bases; bases with no gene match: 5. TCRdb used MiXCR to reprocess the 5' RACE reads, holding one entry per CDR3 protein. The data show some 1,700,000 distinct CDR3 sequences, about 32% seen once. Study observations and caveats: Within cord blood, abundant beta clonotypes carried fewer insertions, but memory repertoires showed no such trend. Zero-insertion analyses could be partly confounded by invariant MAIT and iNKT cells. Conclusions came from cross-sectional statistical analysis, not from following the same donors.

This chain joins TRBV9 and TRBJ2-3; 8 positions match TRBD2. The sample comprised cord blood. The clonotype was recovered from a newborn girl in good health. CDR3 amino acids: CASSVGSSGLTDTQYF. CDR3 nucleotides: TGTGCCAGCAGCGTAGGGTCTAGCGGGCTCACAGATACGCAGTATTTT.